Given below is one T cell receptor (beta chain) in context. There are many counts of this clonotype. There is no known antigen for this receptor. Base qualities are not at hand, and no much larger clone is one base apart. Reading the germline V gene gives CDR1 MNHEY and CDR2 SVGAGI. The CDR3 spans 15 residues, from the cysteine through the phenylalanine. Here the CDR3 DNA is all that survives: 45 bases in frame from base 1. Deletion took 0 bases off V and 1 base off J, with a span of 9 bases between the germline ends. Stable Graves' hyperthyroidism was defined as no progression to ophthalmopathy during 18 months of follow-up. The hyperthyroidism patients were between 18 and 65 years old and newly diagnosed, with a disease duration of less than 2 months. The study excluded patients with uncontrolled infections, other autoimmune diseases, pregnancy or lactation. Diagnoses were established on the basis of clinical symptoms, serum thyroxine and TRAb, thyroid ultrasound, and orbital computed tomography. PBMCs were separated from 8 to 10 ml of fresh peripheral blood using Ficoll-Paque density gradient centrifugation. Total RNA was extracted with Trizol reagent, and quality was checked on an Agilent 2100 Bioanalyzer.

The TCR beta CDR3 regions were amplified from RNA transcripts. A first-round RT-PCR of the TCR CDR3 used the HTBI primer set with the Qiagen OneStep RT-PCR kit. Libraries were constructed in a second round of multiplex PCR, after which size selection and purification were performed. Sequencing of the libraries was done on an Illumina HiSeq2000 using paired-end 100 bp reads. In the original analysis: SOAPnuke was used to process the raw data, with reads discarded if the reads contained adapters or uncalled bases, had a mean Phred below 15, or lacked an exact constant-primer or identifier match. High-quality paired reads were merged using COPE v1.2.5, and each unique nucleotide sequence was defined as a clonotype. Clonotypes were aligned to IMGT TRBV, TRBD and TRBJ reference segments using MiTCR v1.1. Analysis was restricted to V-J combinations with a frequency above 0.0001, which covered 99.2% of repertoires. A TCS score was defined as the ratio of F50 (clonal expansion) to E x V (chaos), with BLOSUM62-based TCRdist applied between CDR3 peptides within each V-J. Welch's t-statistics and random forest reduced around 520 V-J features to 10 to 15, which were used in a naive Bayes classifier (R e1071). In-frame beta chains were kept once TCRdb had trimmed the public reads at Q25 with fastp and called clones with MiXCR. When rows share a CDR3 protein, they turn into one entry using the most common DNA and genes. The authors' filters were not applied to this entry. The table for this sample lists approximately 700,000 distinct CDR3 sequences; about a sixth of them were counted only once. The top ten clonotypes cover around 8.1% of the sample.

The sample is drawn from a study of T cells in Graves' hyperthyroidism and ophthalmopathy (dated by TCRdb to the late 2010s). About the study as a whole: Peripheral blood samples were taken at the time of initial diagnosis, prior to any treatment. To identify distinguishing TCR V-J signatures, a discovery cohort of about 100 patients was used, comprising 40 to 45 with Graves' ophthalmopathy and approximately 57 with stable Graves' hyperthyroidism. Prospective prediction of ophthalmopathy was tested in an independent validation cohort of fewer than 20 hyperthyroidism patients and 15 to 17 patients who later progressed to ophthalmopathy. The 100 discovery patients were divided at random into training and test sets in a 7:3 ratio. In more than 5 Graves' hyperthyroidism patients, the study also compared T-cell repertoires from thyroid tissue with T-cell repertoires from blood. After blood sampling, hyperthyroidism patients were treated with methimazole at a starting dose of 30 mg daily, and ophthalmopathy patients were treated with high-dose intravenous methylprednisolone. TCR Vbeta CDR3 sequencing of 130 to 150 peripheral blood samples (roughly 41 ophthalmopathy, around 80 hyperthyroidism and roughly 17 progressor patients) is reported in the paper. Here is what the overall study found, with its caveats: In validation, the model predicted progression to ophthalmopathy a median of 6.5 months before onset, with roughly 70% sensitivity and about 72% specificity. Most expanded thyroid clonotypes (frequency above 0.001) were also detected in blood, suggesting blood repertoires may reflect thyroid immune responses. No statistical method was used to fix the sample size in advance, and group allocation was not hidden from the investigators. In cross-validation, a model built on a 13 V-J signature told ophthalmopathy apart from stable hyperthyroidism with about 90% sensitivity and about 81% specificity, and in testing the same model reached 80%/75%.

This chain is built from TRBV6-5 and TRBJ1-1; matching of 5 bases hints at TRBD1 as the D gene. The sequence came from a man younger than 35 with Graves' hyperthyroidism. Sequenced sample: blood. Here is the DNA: TGTGCCAGCAGTTACTCAGGGGCCTCGAACACTGAAGCTTTCTTT. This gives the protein CASSYSGASNTEAFF.